This is a list of T cell receptor beta chains from one sample in a study of T cell changes during pregnancy in multiple sclerosis. This table comes from immunoSEQ multiplex PCR, and its TCRdb copy is limited to in-frame clones, with some not included. The table has some 42,000 clones, about 93% seen once. The sequencing used CD4+ T cells from peripheral blood mononuclear cells, collected in the third trimester of pregnancy. Every receptor here comes from a female donor with multiple sclerosis, enrolled in a pregnancy study. Each CDR3 is given with its conserved first and last residue. D genes are given only for firm matches. Rows give clone size only sometimes, using once, few, many, or a class for an expanded clone.

>TRBD1|TRBJ1-1|-|TRBV19
CASSIRGFDRGHTEAFF
TGTGCCAGTAGTATCCGGGGATTCGACAGGGGGCACACTGAAGCTTTCTTT
>TRBD1|TRBJ2-7|-|TRBV2
CASSGTGGEQYF
TGTGCCAGCAGTGGCACAGGGGGCGAGCAGTACTTC
>TRBD2|TRBJ2-1|-|TRBV5-1
CASRFRLAGENNEQFF
TGCGCCAGCCGATTCCGACTAGCGGGAGAAAACAATGAGCAGTTCTTC
>-|TRBJ1-3|-|TRBV18
CASSPKRGPSGNTIYF
TGTGCCAGCTCACCGAAAAGAGGCCCCTCTGGAAACACCATATATTTT
>TRBD2|TRBJ2-3|-|TRBV13
CASAPGGSGADTQYF
TGTGCCAGCGCTCCGGGAGGATCTGGCGCAGATACGCAGTATTTT
>-|TRBJ1-5|-|TRBV2
CASSEDRLGQPQHF
TGTGCCAGCAGTGAAGACAGGTTGGGCCAGCCCCAGCATTTT
>-|TRBJ2-3|-|TRBV28
CASKSFTFTDTQYF
TGTGCCAGCAAGTCTTTTACATTCACAGATACGCAGTATTTT
>-|TRBJ1-5|-|TRBV28
CANKAAGNQPQHF
TGTGCCAACAAAGCCGCGGGCAATCAGCCCCAGCATTTT
>TRBD1|TRBJ2-7|once|TRBV20-1
CSADRTGGYF
TGCAGTGCTGACCGGACAGGGGGTTACTTC
>TRBD2|TRBJ2-7|-|TRBV19
CASSIDRGLAGGHEQYF
TGTGCCAGTAGTATAGACCGGGGACTAGCGGGAGGACACGAGCAGTACTTC
>TRBD1|TRBJ2-7|-|TRBV14
CASSQRDRPYEQYF
TGTGCCAGCAGCCAAAGGGACAGGCCCTACGAGCAGTACTTC
>-|TRBJ2-5|once|TRBV5-8
CASSWALGLETQYF
TGTGCCAGCAGCTGGGCCCTTGGGCTGGAGACCCAGTACTTC
>-|TRBJ2-5|-|TRBV5-1
CASSPGGQGRGTQYF
TGCGCCAGCAGCCCGGGAGGACAGGGTCGGGGGACCCAGTACTTC
>-|TRBJ2-3|-|TRBV2
CAREDGLGLGTQYF
TGTGCCAGGGAGGACGGACTGGGGTTGGGAACGCAGTATTTT
>-|TRBJ1-2|-|TRBV14
CASSQVPDRFGGYTF
TGTGCCAGCAGCCAAGTGCCCGACAGGTTTGGTGGCTACACCTTC
>TRBD1|TRBJ1-5|-|TRBV29-1
CSVGETGAGQPQHF
TGCAGCGTCGGGGAGACAGGGGCCGGCCAGCCCCAGCATTTT
>-|TRBJ2-6|-|TRBV19
CASSSTGSGANVLTF
TGTGCCAGTAGTTCAACAGGGTCAGGGGCCAACGTCCTGACTTTC
>TRBD1|TRBJ2-5|-|TRBV7-9
CASSLRGGTEETQYF
TGTGCCAGCAGCTTAAGGGGTGGGACAGAAGAGACCCAGTACTTC
>-|TRBJ1-5|-|TRBV30
CAWSRGNRVGQPQHF
TGTGCCTGGAGTAGGGGGAACAGGGTCGGTCAGCCCCAGCATTTT
>TRBD1|TRBJ2-2|once|TRBV2
CASRDRVNTGELFF
TGTGCCAGCCGAGACAGGGTGAACACCGGGGAGCTGTTTTTT
>-|TRBJ1-1|-|TRBV5-5
CASSLAVYYEAFF
TGTGCCAGCAGCTTGGCTGTTTACTATGAAGCTTTCTTT
>-|TRBJ2-6|-|TRBV28
CASSLAFSGANVLTF
TGTGCCAGCAGTCTGGCTTTCTCTGGGGCCAACGTCCTGACTTTC
>TRBD2|TRBJ2-1|few|TRBV10-1
CASSENPSGGAVEFSEQFF
TGCGCCAGCAGTGAGAACCCTAGCGGGGGGGCCGTGGAATTCAGTGAGCAGTTCTTC
>TRBD1|TRBJ2-7|-|TRBV5-1
CASSPGQGAVYEQYF
TGCGCCAGCAGCCCCGGACAGGGGGCGGTGTACGAGCAGTACTTC
>TRBD2|TRBJ2-3|-|TRBV10-1
CASSDRAGGTDTQYF
TGCGCCAGCAGTGACCGAGCGGGAGGCACAGATACGCAGTATTTT
>TRBD2|TRBJ2-7|-|TRBV2
CASSVTGLPYF
TGTGCCAGCAGTGTAACGGGACTACCGTACTTC
>TRBD2|TRBJ2-7|few|TRBV10-1
CASSERGLVAGSYEQYF
TGCGCCAGCAGTGAGAGGGGCCTTGTAGCGGGGAGCTACGAGCAGTACTTC
>-|TRBJ1-5|few|TRBV5-1
CASSFSSNQPQHF
TGCGCCAGCAGCTTCTCTAGCAATCAGCCCCAGCATTTT
>-|TRBJ1-5|-|TRBV29-1
CSVEGQSNQPQHF
TGCAGCGTTGAAGGGCAGAGCAATCAGCCCCAGCATTTT
>TRBD2|TRBJ2-7|-|TRBV7-9
CASSYGGGTEQYF
TGTGCCAGCAGCTATGGGGGGGGAACCGAGCAGTACTTC
>TRBD1|TRBJ2-5|-|TRBV18
CASSWDRAGETQYF
TGTGCCAGCTCATGGGACAGGGCCGGAGAGACCCAGTACTTC
>TRBD2|TRBJ2-7|-|TRBV4-2
CASSRGLAVANEQYF
TGTGCCAGCAGCCGGGGCCTAGCGGTAGCTAACGAGCAGTACTTC
>-|TRBJ2-1|-|TRBV2
CASSRGAVQYIFF
TGTGCCAGCAGCCGGGGGGCGGTACAATATATTTTCTTC
>TRBD2|TRBJ2-1|-|TRBV19
CASSRRLAGGSYNEQFF
TGTGCCAGTAGTCGTCGACTAGCGGGAGGTTCGTACAATGAGCAGTTCTTC
>-|TRBJ1-5|-|TRBV28
CASREYGQPQHF
TGTGCCAGCCGGGAGTATGGTCAGCCCCAGCATTTT
>TRBD1|TRBJ1-2|-|TRBV27
CASSRDRDYGYTF
TGTGCCAGCAGCCGTGACAGGGACTATGGCTACACCTTC
>-|TRBJ2-7|-|TRBV2
CASSELASSSEQYF
TGTGCCAGCAGTGAACTAGCGTCCTCCTCGGAGCAGTACTTC
>-|TRBJ1-1|-|TRBV7-2
CASSLQGFLAEAFF
TGTGCCAGCAGCTTACAGGGTTTCTTGGCTGAAGCTTTCTTT
>TRBD1|TRBJ2-7|-|TRBV6-6
CASSYQTGEWSEQYF
TGTGCCAGCAGTTACCAGACAGGGGAATGGAGCGAGCAGTACTTC
>TRBD2|TRBJ2-5|-|TRBV2
CASSSPSGRLQETQYF
TGTGCCAGCAGCTCTCCTAGCGGGAGGCTCCAAGAGACCCAGTACTTC